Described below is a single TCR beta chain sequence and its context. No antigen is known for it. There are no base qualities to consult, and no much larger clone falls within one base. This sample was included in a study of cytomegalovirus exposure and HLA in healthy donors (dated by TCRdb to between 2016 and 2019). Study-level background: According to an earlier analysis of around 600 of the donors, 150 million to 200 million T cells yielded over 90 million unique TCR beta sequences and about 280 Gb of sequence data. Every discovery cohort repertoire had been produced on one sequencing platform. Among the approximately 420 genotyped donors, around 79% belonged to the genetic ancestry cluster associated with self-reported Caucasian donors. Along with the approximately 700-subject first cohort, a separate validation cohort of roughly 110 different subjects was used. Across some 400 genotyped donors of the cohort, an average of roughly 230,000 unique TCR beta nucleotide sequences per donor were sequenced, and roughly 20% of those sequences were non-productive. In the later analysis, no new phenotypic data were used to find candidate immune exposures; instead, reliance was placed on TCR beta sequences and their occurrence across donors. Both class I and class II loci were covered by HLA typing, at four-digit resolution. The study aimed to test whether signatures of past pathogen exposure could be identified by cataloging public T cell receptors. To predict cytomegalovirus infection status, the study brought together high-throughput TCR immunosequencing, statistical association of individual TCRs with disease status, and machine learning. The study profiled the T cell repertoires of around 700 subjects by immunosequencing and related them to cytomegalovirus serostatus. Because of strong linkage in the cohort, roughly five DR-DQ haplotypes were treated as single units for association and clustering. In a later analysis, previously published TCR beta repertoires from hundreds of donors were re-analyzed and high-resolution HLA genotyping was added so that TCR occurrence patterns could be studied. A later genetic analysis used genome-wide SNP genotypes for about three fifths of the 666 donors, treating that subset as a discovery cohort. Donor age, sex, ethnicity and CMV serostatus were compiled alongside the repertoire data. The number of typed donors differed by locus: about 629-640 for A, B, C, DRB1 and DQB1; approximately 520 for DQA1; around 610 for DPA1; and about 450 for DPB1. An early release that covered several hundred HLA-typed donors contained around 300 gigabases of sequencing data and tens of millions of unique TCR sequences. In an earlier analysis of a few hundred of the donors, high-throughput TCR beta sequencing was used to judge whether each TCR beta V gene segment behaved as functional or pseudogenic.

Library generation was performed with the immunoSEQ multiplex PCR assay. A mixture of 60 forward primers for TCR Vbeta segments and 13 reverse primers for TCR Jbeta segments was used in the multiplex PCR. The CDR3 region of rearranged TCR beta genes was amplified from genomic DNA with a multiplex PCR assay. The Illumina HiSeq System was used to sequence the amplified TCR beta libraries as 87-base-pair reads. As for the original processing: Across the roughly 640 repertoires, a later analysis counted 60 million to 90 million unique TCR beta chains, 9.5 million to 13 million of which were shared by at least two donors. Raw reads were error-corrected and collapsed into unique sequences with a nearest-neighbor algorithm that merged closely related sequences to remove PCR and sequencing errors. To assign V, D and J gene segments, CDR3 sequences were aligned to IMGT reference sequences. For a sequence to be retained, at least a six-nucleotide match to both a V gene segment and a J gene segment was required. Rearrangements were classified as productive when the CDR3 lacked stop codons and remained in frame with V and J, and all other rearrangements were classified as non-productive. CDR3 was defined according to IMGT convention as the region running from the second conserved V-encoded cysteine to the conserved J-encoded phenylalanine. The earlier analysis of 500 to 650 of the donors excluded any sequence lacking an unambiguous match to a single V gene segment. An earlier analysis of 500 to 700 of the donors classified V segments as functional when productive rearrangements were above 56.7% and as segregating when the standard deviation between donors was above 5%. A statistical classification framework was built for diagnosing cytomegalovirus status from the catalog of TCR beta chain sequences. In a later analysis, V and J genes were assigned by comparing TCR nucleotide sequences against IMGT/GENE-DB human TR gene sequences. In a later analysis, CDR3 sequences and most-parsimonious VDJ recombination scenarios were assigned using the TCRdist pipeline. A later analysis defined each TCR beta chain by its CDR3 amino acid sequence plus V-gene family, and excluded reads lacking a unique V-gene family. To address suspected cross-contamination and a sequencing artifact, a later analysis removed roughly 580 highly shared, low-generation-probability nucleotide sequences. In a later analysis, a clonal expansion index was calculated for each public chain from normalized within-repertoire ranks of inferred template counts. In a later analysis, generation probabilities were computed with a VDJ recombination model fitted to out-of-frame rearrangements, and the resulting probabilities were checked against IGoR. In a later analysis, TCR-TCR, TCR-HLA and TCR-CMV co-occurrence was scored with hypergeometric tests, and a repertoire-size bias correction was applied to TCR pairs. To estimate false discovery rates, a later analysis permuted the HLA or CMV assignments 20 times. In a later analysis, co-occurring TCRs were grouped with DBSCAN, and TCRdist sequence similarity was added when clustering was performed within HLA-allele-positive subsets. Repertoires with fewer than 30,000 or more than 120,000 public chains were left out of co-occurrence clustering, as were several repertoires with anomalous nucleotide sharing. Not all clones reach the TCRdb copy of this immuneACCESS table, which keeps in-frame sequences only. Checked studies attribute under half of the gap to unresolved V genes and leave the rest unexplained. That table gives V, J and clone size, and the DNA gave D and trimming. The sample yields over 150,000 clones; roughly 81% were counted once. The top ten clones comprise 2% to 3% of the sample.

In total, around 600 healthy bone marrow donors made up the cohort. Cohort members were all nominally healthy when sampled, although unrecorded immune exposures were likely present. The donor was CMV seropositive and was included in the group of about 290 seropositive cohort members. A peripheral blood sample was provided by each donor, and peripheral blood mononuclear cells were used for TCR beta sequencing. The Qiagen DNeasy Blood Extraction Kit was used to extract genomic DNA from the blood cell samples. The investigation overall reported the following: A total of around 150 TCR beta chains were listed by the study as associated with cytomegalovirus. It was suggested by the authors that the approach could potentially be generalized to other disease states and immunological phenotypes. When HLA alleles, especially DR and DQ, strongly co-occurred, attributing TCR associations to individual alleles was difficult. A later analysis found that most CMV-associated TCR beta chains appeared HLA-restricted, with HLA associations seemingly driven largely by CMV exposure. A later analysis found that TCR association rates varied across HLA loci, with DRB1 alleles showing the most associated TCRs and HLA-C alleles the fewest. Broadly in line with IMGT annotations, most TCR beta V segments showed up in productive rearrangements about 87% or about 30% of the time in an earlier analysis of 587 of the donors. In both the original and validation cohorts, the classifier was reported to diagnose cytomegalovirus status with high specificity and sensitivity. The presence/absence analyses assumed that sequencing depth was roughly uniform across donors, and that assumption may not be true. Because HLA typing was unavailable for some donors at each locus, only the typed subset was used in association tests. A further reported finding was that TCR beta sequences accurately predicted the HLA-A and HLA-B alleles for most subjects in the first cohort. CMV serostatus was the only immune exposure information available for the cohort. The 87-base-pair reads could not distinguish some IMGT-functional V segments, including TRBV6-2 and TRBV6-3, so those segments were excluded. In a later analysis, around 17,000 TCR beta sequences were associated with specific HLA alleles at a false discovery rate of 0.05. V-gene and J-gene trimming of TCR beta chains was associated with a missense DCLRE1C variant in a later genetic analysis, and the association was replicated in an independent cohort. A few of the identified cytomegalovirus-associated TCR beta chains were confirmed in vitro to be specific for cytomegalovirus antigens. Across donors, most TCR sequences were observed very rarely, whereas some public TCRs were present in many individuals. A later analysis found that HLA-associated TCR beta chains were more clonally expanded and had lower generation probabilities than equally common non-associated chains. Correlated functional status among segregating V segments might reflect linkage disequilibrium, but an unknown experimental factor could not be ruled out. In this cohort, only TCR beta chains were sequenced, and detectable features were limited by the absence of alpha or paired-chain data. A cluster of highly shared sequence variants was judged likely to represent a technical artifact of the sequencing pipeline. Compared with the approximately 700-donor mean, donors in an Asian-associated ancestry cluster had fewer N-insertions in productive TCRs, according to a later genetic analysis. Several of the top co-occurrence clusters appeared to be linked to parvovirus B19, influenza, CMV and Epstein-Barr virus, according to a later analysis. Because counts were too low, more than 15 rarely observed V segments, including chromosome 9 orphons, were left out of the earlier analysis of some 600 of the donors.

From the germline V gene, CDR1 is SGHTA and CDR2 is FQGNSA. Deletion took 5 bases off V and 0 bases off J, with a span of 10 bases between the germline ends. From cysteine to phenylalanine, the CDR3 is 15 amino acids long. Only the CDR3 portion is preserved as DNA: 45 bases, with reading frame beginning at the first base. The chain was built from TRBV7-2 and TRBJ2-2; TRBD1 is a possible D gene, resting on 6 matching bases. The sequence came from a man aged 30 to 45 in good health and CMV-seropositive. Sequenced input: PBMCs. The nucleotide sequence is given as TGTGCCAGCAGCCAACAGGGCACGAACACCGGGGAGCTGTTTTTT. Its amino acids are CASSQQGTNTGELFF.